This is a list of T cell receptor beta chains from one sample in a study of CD8 T cells in ankylosing spondylitis. TCRdb independently ran MiXCR on the 5' RACE reads; one entry per CDR3 protein. The sample includes roughly 200,000 distinct CDR3 sequences, roughly 13% of them seen just once. What was sequenced was blood, either unsorted or a sorted T cell fraction (not recorded which). The receptor set was obtained from a male donor with ankylosing spondylitis or in good health (not recorded which). Both conserved end residues are part of each CDR3.

len: 18
v_gene: TRBV12-3/TRBV12-4
CDR3aa: CASSSTKDPGPKGETQYF

len: 17
v_gene: TRBV12-3/TRBV12-4
CDR3aa: CASTKLISGRASDTQYF

len: 14
v_gene: TRBV11-3
CDR3aa: CASSPGQGRNTIYF

len: 14
v_gene: TRBV7-9
CDR3aa: CASSPLEGRGEQFF

len: 19
v_gene: TRBV6-5
CDR3aa: CASSYSGAFFPNPDNEQFF

len: 14
v_gene: TRBV5-1
CDR3aa: CASSLDARVETQYF

len: 14
v_gene: TRBV6-1
CDR3aa: CASSQGGVTDTQYF

len: 15
v_gene: TRBV11-2
CDR3aa: CASTAMASGSYEQYF

len: 15
v_gene: TRBV5-1
CDR3aa: CASSLDGLLTYEQYF

len: 14
v_gene: TRBV6-1
CDR3aa: CASSTATSTDTQYF

len: 19
v_gene: TRBV5-1
CDR3aa: CASSSVASGGPSSYNEQFF

len: 17
v_gene: TRBV4-1
CDR3aa: CASSQDRGTGPTGELFF

len: 14
v_gene: TRBV5-1
CDR3aa: CASSFGTLAGEQYF

len: 14
v_gene: TRBV12-3/TRBV12-4
CDR3aa: CASRRGYSNQPQHF

len: 16
v_gene: TRBV5-1
CDR3aa: CASSSWTGGAYNEQFF

len: 16
v_gene: TRBV12-3/TRBV12-4
CDR3aa: CASSTSDRDFFYGYTF

len: 13
v_gene: TRBV6-1
CDR3aa: CASSTLQGTEAFF

len: 15
v_gene: TRBV7-9
CDR3aa: CASSSTTYTGYEQYF

len: 13
v_gene: TRBV13
CDR3aa: CASSRDGNTEAFF

len: 13
v_gene: TRBV7-9
CDR3aa: CASSFEGFNGYTF

len: 15
v_gene: TRBV7-9
CDR3aa: CASSMVIPSTDTQYF

len: 13
v_gene: TRBV27
CDR3aa: CASKTGEAGELFF

len: 16
v_gene: TRBV5-6
CDR3aa: CASSYPSGRSYNEQFF

len: 15
v_gene: TRBV7-9
CDR3aa: CASSLPGQGLREQYF

len: 17
v_gene: TRBV27
CDR3aa: CASGIPGLAGRYETQYF

len: 17
v_gene: TRBV11-2
CDR3aa: CASSLVGQGEDTGELFF

len: 15
v_gene: TRBV7-9
CDR3aa: CASSSQTSGGETQYF

len: 15
v_gene: TRBV29-1
CDR3aa: CSVEDQRSFYNEQFF

len: 12
v_gene: TRBV2
CDR3aa: CAIRDKQETQYF

len: 16
v_gene: TRBV4-1
CDR3aa: CASSQGGQGAKDGYTF

len: 17
v_gene: TRBV4-2
CDR3aa: CASSQEGLGIRTDTQYF

len: 15
v_gene: TRBV5-1
CDR3aa: CASSLGWPPPDTQYF

len: 17
v_gene: TRBV5-1
CDR3aa: CASSSNSRDTQFYEQYF

len: 15
v_gene: TRBV6-2/TRBV6-3
CDR3aa: CASTRAGGPYNEQFF

len: 15
v_gene: TRBV2
CDR3aa: CASSESGGNTGELFF

len: 13
v_gene: TRBV20-1
CDR3aa: CSANRLRYYGYTF

len: 13
v_gene: TRBV29-1
CDR3aa: CSAAGESYNEQFF

len: 13
v_gene: TRBV12-3/TRBV12-4
CDR3aa: CATRLQIFTEAFF

len: 16
v_gene: TRBV10-3
CDR3aa: CAISELETRSSYEQYF

len: 14
v_gene: TRBV4-2
CDR3aa: CASRFGGGTGELFF

len: 17
v_gene: TRBV5-1
CDR3aa: CASSLETSGAGEDTQYF

len: 15
v_gene: TRBV6-1
CDR3aa: CASSEEETRWNEQFF

len: 15
v_gene: TRBV12-3/TRBV12-4
CDR3aa: CASSLMAGEGYEQYF

len: 15
v_gene: TRBV7-8
CDR3aa: CASSVLGPFSYEQYF

len: 12
v_gene: TRBV25-1
CDR3aa: CASSVSWGEQYF

len: 15
v_gene: TRBV7-9
CDR3aa: CASSKGTAPSEKLFF

len: 15
v_gene: TRBV20-1
CDR3aa: CSARDWRGNSYEQYF

len: 12
v_gene: TRBV20-1
CDR3aa: CSAARVTDTQYF

len: 11
v_gene: TRBV6-5
CDR3aa: CASGSGTEAFF

len: 15
v_gene: TRBV7-9
CDR3aa: CASSFLAGPYNEQFF

len: 17
v_gene: TRBV3-1
CDR3aa: CASSLTGTGRPDTEAFF